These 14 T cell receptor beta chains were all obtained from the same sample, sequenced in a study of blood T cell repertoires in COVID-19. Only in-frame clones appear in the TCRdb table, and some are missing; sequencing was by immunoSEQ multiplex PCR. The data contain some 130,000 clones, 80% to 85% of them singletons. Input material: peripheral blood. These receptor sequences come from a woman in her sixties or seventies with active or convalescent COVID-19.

CDR3 in DNA: TGTGCCAGTAGTATAAGGACAGGGACCAACTATGGCTACACCTTC. The encoded protein is CASSIRTGTNYGYTF. This sequence joins TRBV19 and TRBJ1-2; TRBD1 matches at 8 bases. Germline V gene data show CDR1 as LNHDA and CDR2 as SQIVND (reference sequence). The J segment lost 2 bases and the V segment lost 2 bases, leaving 4 bases of the junction unmatched. This CDR3 is 15 amino acids long. Complete variable domain (other parts from reference TRBV19 and TRBJ1-2): DGGITQSPKYLFRKEGQNVTLSCEQNLNHDAMYWYRQDPGQGLRLIYYSQIVNDFQKGDIAEGYSVSREKKESFPLTVTSAQKNPTAFYLCASSIRTGTNYGYTFGSGTRLTVV.

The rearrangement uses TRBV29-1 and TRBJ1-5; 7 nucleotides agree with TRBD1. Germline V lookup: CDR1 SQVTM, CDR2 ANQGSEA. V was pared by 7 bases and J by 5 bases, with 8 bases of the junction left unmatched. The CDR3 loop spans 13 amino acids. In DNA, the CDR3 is TGCAGCGCAGCGACAGGGACCGATCAGCCCCAGCATTTT. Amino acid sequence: CSAATGTDQPQHF.

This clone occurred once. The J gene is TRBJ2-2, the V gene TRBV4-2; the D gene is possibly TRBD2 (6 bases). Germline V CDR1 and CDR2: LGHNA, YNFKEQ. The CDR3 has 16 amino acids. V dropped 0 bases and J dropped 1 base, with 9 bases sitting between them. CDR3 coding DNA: TGTGCCAGCAGCCAAGATTTCGGGGGGAACACCGGGGAGCTGTTTTTT. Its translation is CASSQDFGGNTGELFF.

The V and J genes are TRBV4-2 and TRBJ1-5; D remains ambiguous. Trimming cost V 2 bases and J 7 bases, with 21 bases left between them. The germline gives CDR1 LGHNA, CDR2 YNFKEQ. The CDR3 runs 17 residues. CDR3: CASSQRSDTPDRQPQHF. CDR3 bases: TGTGCCAGCAGCCAACGAAGCGATACCCCTGATAGGCAGCCCCAGCATTTT.

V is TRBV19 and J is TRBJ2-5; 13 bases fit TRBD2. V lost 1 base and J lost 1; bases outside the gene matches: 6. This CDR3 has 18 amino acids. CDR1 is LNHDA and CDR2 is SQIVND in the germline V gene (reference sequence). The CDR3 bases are TGTGCCAGTAGTATAGGAGGGACTAGCGGGGCCTTCCAAGAGACCCAGTACTTC. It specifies CASSIGGTSGAFQETQYF.

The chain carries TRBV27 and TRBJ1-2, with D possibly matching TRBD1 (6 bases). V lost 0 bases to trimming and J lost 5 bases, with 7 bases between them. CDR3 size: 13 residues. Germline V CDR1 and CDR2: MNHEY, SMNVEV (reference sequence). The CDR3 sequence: CASSLSGQYGYTF. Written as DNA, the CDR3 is TGTGCCAGCAGTTTATCTGGACAGTATGGCTACACCTTC.

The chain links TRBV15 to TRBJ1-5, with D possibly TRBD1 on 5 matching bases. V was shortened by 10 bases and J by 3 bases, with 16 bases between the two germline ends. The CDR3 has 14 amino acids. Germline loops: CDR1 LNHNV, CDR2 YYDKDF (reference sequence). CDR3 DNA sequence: TGTGCCATCGGAATTGGACATTTCAATCAGCCCCAGCATTTT. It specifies CAIGIGHFNQPQHF.

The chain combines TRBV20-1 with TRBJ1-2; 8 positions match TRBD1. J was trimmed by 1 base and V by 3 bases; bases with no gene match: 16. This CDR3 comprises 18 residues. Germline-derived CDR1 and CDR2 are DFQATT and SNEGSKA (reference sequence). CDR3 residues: CSASEALTGQALNYGYTF. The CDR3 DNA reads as TGCAGTGCTAGTGAGGCTTTAACGGGACAGGCGCTTAACTATGGCTACACCTTC.

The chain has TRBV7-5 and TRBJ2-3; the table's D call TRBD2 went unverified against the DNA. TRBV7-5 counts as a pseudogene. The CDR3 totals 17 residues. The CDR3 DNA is TGTGCCAGAAGCCCTCCCCCGCTAGCGGATAACACAGATACGCAGTATTTT. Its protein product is CARSPPPLADNTDTQYF.

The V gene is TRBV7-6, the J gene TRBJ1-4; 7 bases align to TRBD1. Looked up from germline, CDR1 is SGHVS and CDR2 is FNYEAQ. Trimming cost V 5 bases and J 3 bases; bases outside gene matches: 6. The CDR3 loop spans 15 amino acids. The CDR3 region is CASSMTGNPNEKLFF. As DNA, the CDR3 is TGTGCCAGCAGCATGACAGGGAACCCTAATGAAAAACTGTTTTTT.

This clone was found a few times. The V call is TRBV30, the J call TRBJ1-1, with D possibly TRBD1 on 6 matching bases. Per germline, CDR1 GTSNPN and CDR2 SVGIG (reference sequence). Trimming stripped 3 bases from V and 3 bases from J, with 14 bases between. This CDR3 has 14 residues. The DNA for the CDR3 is TGTGCCTGGAGAATACAGGGATGGCACACTGAAGCTTTCTTT. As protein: CAWRIQGWHTEAFF.

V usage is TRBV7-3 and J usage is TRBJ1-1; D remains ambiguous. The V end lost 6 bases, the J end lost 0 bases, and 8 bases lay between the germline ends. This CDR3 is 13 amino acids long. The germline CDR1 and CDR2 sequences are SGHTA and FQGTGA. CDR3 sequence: CASRISLNTEAFF. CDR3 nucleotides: TGTGCCAGCAGAATATCCCTGAACACTGAAGCTTTCTTT.

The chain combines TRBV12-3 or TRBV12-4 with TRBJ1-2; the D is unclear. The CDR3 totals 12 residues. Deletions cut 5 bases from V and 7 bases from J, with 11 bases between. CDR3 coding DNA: TGTGCCAGCAGTCCCGGGGTGGTTGGCTACACCTTC. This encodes CASSPGVVGYTF.

The CDR3 region has the DNA TGCGCCAGCAGCCAAGGCGCTAGCGGGAGTAGTGAGCAGTTCTTC. Protein product: CASSQGASGSSEQFF. The gene calls are TRBV4-3 and TRBJ2-1, with 10 positions matching TRBD2. The CDR3 is 15 amino acids. CDR1 and CDR2 (germline): LGHNA, YSLEER. With V trimmed by 1 base and J by 9 bases, 6 bases remained unmatched.